This T cell receptor (beta chain) was obtained from a study of blood T cell repertoires in COVID-19. For the study at large: Some COVID-19 samples were acute and others convalescent; all came from the United States, Italy and Spain. Nucleic acid was either cDNA or gDNA, and it came from T cells, B-cell-depleted T cells, or PBMCs.

In the source study's methods: Amplification of reference gene primers was used by the study to estimate nucleated cell counts. Measured with immunoSEQ multiplex PCR; TCRdb has only the in-frame clones, and not every one. Clone size and V and J calls were adopted from that table, with D and trimming inferred from the DNA. Found here are some 150,000 clones, around 82% of them singletons; the top ten hold about 2.7%. The CDR3 spans 19 residues. V shed 2 bases and J shed 0 bases, with 17 bases lying between them. In germline, CDR1 is KGHSH, CDR2 LQKENI. Specimen: peripheral blood. The chain combines TRBV18 with TRBJ1-6; D unclear. The origin of this receptor is a human donor with acute or convalescent COVID-19. The donor label of this sample is uncertain. The CDR3 sequence: CASSPDYSGGYSYNSPLHF. The CDR3 DNA reads as TGTGCCAGCTCACCAGACTATAGCGGCGGATACTCCTATAATTCACCCCTCCACTTT.